The 15 T cell receptor beta chains reported below all come from one sample, sequenced in a study of blood T cells in healthy people across ages. The second PCR ran about 6 to 11 cycles with a sample-barcoded 5' primer and J-beta primers. TCRdb reanalysed the 5' RACE reads using MiXCR and keeps one entry per CDR3 protein. In the table there are about 1.4 million distinct CDR3 sequences, 55% to 75% of which are singletons. Sequenced: blood. The receptors stem from a man between 18 and 35 years old in good health.

Of note for this clonotype: Compared with germline, one end of the junction differs, possibly owing to a read error. This chain links TRBV11-2 with TRBJ2-5, with D possibly TRBD1 on 5 matching bases. CDR1 is SGHAT, CDR2 FQNNGV, per germline. The CDR3 runs to 14 residues. The CDR3 reads CASSFGHGQETRYF. Written as DNA, the CDR3 is TGTGCCAGCAGCTTCGGCCACGGACAAGAGACCCGGTACTTC.

J is TRBJ2-1 and V is TRBV28; 10 bases match TRBD2. The CDR3 covers 15 residues. Trimming took 4 bases from V and 5 from J; bases not matched to a gene: 5. Per the germline V gene, CDR1 is MDHEN and CDR2 is SYDVKM. CDR3: CASSSGLAPNNEQFF. The CDR3, as DNA: TGTGCCAGCAGTTCGGGACTAGCGCCTAACAATGAGCAGTTCTTC.

The rearrangement links TRBV4-1 to TRBJ1-2; D may be TRBD1 (6 bases). The CDR3 has 14 residues. Per the germline V gene, CDR1 is MGHRA and CDR2 is YSYEKL. Trimming removed 7 bases at V and 8 bases at J, with 20 bases between. The CDR3 sequence: CASNPLQGMIGYTF. For the CDR3, the DNA is TGCGCCAGCAACCCACTGCAGGGGATGATAGGCTACACCTTC.

The rearrangement uses TRBV12-3 or TRBV12-4 and TRBJ2-5; 7 bases align to TRBD2. The CDR3 spans 16 residues. V was pared by 7 bases and J by 2 bases, with 13 bases of the junction left unmatched. DNA for the CDR3: TGTGCCAGCACCCCTTTGCCCGCGGGGGAACAAGAGACCCAGTACTTC. Its protein product is CASTPLPAGEQETQYF.

This clonotype was observed a handful of times. The genes are TRBV5-1 and TRBJ2-1; 11 bases are a match to TRBD2. V trimming: 4 bases; J trimming: 7 bases; junction bases outside the gene matches: 10. Per germline, CDR1 SGHRS and CDR2 YFSETQ. This CDR3 region has 16 residues. CDR3 in DNA: TGCGCCAGCAGCAACCGACTAGCGGGGATTGAAAATGAGCAGTTCTTC. Amino acid sequence: CASSNRLAGIENEQFF. Variable domain in full (rest from reference TRBV5-1 and TRBJ2-1): KAGVTQTPRYLIKTRGQQVTLSCSPISGHRSVSWYQQTPGQGLQFLFEYFSETQRNKGNFPGRFSGRQFSNSRSEMNVSTLELGDSALYLCASSNRLAGIENEQFFGPGTRLTVL.

This clonotype appeared a few times. The V gene is TRBV2, the J gene TRBJ2-7, with 7 bases identical to TRBD2. Germline-derived CDR1 and CDR2 are SNHLY and FYNNEI. This CDR3 contains 16 residues. Trimming at V came to 0 bases and at J to 0 bases, leaving 5 bases not matched to a gene. The CDR3 DNA follows: TGTGCCAGCAGTGAAGCGTTAGCGGGTTTCTCCTACGAGCAGTACTTC. This codes for CASSEALAGFSYEQYF.

The chain couples TRBV6-5 to TRBJ2-7; D gene unclear. V lost 4 bases and J 0 bases, leaving 13 bases between the germline ends. The CDR3 length is 15 residues. Germline V CDR1 and CDR2: MNHEY, SVGAGI. CDR3 nucleotides: TGTGCCAGCAGTTCTCTTGAACAACACTCCTACGAGCAGTACTTC. Its translation: CASSSLEQHSYEQYF.

The rearrangement links TRBV20-1 to TRBJ1-4; a possible D gene is TRBD1 (5 bases). Trimming left V 4 bases short and J 8 bases short, with 17 bases between. CDR3 length: 14 residues. Germline-derived CDR1 and CDR2 are DFQATT and SNEGSKA (reference sequence). This CDR3 reads CSAKSQEHGEKLFF. CDR3 coding DNA: TGCAGTGCTAAATCACAGGAACACGGAGAAAAACTGTTTTTT.

This chain connects TRBV27 to TRBJ2-2; 8 bases map to TRBD2. The germline V gene encodes CDR1 MNHEY and CDR2 SMNVEV (reference sequence). J gave up 4 bases and V 3 bases, and 10 bases lay outside the gene matches. CDR3 size: 17 residues. The chain's CDR3 is CASSLIAGMGITGELFF. The CDR3 bases are TGTGCCAGCAGTTTGATAGCGGGGATGGGAATCACCGGGGAGCTGTTTTTT.

This clonotype has just one count. The CDR3 sequence is CASSPFGGGPGYEQFF. CDR3 nucleotides: TGTGCCAGCAGCCCCTTTGGGGGGGGGCCCGGGTATGAGCAGTTCTTC. The chain recombines TRBV3-1 with TRBJ2-1; TRBD2 might be the D (7 bases). Trimming took off 4 bases at V and 8 bases at J, with 21 bases between the two ends. Germline V gene data show CDR1 as LGHDT and CDR2 as YNNKEL (reference sequence). The CDR3 covers 16 residues.

This clonotype has more than one count but fewer than ten. The rearrangement links TRBV7-9 to TRBJ1-2; D remains unclear. The CDR3 runs to 13 residues. The V end was cut by 8 bases, the J end by 1 base, with 11 bases between. Germline V CDR1 and CDR2: SEHNR, FQNEAQ (reference sequence). The CDR3 here is CASSPARNYGYTF. In DNA, the CDR3 is TGTGCCAGCTCCCCAGCCCGTAACTATGGCTACACCTTC.

This clonotype was seen a few times. The J gene is TRBJ2-7, the V gene TRBV4-3; 9 bases match TRBD2. The CDR3 length is 17 residues. Germline V gives CDR1 LGHNA, CDR2 YSLEER. After removal of 0 bases from V and 0 bases from J, the junction contained 6 bases not matched to a gene. CDR3 nucleotides: TGCGCCAGCAGCCAAGAGTCTAGCGGGGTGAGCTCCTACGAGCAGTACTTC. It is translated as CASSQESSGVSSYEQYF.

The J gene is TRBJ2-4, the V gene TRBV14, with D uncertain. The J call could be wrong; TRBJ2-7 is a better fit for the DNA end. The CDR3 is 17 amino acids. Germline assignment: CDR1 SGHDN and CDR2 FVKESK. CDR3 region: CASSQEKDPLGPYEQYF. The CDR3 DNA follows: TGTGCCAGCAGCCAAGAGAAGGACCCGCTAGGACCCTACGAGCAGTACTTC.

This sequence joins TRBV6-2 or TRBV6-3 and TRBJ1-2, with D maybe TRBD1 (5 bases). Trimming stripped 3 bases from V and 6 bases from J, with 17 bases between. CDR1 MNHEY and CDR2 SVGEGT come from the germline V gene. This CDR3 has 15 amino acids. In nucleotides, the CDR3 is TGTGCCAGCAGTTATCCGCCGGGGCAGGCCGATGGCTACACCTTC. This sequence encodes CASSYPPGQADGYTF.

This clonotype was found a few times. V is TRBV28 and J is TRBJ2-7, with 7 bases fitting TRBD1. The CDR3 sequence is 13 residues long. Losses at the gene ends were 6 bases for V and 2 bases for J; bases not matched to a gene: 4. Germline CDR1 reads MDHEN; CDR2 reads SYDVKM. The CDR3 nucleotides are TGTGCCAGCAGAACGGGACAGCCCTACGAGCAGTACTTC. Its translation is CASRTGQPYEQYF.